This entry concerns a single T cell receptor (beta chain). Sequencing used immunoSEQ multiplex PCR; TCRdb keeps in-frame clones, though not all of them. Of 95,000 to 130,000 clones listed, about 90% are singletons. The CDR3 spans 15 residues. V was clipped by 5 bases and J by 4 bases; unmatched bases: 4. CDR1 is PRHDT, CDR2 FYEKMQ, per germline (reference sequence). The record originates from a study of T cell responses to AZD1222 COVID-19 vaccine. The J gene is TRBJ2-1, the V gene TRBV13; 11 bases match TRBD2. Sequencing used peripheral blood, obtained on day 0 of AZD1222 vaccination. This TCR came from an adult in good health. Written as DNA, the CDR3 is TGTGCCAGCAGCCTAGCGGGAGGTCCTTACAATGAGCAGTTCTTC. The encoded protein is CASSLAGGPYNEQFF.